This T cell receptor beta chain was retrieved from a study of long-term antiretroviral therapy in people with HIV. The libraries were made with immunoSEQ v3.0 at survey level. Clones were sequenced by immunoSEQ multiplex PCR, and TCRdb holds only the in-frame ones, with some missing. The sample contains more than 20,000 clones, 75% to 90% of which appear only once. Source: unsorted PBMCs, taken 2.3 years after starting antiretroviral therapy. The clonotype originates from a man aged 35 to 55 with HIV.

CDR3 region: CASSHGTSASQETQYF. CDR3 bases: TGTGCCAGCAGTCATGGGACTAGCGCCTCCCAAGAGACCCAGTACTTC. The chain employs TRBV27 and TRBJ2-5, with 10 positions matching TRBD2. Germline lookup yields CDR1 MNHEY and CDR2 SMNVEV (reference sequence). The J segment lost 1 base and the V segment lost 5 bases, leaving 7 bases of the junction unmatched. CDR3 length: 16 amino acids.